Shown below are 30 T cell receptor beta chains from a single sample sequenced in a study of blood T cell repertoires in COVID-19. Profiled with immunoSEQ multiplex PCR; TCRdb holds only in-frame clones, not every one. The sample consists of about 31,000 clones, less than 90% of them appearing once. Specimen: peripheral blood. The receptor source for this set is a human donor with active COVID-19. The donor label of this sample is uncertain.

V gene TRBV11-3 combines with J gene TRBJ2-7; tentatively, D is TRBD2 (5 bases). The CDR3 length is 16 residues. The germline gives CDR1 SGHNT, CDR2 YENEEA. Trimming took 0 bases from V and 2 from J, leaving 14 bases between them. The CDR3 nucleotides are TGTGCCAGCAGCTTAGAAGGCTCGGGGTTTACCTACGAGCAGTACTTC. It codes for CASSLEGSGFTYEQYF.

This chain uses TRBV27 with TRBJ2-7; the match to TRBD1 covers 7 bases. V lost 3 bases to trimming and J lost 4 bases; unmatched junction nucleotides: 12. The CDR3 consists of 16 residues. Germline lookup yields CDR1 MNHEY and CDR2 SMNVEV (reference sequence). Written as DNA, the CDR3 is TGTGCCAGCAGTTTCTTACCTCCGGGACAGCTATACGAGCAGTACTTC. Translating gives CASSFLPPGQLYEQYF.

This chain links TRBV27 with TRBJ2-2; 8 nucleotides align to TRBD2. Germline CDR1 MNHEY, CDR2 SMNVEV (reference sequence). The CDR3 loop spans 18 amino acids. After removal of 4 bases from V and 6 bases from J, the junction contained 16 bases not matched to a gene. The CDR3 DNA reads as TGTGCCAGCAGTTGGAGGGCGGGAGGCATCCAAGGTGCCGGGGAGCTGTTTTTT. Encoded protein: CASSWRAGGIQGAGELFF.

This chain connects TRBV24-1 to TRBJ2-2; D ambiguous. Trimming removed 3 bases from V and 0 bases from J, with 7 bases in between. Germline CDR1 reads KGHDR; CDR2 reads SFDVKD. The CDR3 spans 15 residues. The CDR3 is CATSDPGSNTGELFF. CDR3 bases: TGTGCCACCAGTGATCCCGGGTCGAACACCGGGGAGCTGTTTTTT.

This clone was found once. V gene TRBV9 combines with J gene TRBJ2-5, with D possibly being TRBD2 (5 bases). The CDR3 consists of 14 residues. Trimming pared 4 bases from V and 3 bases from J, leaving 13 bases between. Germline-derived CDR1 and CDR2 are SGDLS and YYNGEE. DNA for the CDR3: TGTGCCAGCAGCCCCGGAGGCGGAGAAGAGACCCAGTACTTC. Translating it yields CASSPGGGEETQYF.

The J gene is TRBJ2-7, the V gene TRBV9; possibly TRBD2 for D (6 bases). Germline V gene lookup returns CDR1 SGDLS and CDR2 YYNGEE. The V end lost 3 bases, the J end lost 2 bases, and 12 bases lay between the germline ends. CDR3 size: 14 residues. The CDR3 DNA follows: TGTGCCAGCAGCGCTACCGGGGAGGCCTACGAGCAGTACTTC. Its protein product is CASSATGEAYEQYF.

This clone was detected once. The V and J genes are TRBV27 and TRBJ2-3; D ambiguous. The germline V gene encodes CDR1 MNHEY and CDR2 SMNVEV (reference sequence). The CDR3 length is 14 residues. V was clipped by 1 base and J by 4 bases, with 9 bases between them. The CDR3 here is CASSLFPGSDTQYF. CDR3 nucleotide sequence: TGTGCCAGCAGTTTATTTCCAGGTTCAGATACGCAGTATTTT.

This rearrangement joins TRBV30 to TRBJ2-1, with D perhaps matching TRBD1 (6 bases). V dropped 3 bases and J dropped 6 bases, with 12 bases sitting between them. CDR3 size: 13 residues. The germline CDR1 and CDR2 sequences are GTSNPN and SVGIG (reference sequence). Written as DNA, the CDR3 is TGTGCCTGGAGCGACGGACAGTTCAATGAGCAGTTCTTC. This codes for CAWSDGQFNEQFF.

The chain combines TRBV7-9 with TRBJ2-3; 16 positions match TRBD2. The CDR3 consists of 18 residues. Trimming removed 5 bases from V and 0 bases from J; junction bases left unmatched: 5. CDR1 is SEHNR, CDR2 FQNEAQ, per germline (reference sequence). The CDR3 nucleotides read TGTGCCAGCAGCCTGCCGGGACTAGCGGGGGGGAGCACAGATACGCAGTATTTT. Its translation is CASSLPGLAGGSTDTQYF.

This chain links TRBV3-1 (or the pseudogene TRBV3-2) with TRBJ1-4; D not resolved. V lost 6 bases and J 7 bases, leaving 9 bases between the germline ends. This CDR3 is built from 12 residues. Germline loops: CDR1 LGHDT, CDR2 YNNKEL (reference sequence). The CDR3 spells CASSFIREKLFF. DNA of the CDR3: TGTGCCAGCAGTTTTATCCGTGAAAAACTGTTTTTT.

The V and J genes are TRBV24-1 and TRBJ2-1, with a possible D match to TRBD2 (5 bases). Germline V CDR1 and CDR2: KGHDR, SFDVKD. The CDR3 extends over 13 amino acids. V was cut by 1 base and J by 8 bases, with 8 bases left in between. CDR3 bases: TGTGCCACCAGTGATTTCTCGAGGGATGAGCAGTTCTTC. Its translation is CATSDFSRDEQFF.

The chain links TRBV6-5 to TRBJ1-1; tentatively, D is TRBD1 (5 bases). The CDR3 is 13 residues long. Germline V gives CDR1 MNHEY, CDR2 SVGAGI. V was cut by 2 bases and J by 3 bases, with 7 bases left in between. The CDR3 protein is CASSYVQDTEAFF. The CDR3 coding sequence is TGTGCCAGCAGTTACGTACAGGACACTGAAGCTTTCTTT.

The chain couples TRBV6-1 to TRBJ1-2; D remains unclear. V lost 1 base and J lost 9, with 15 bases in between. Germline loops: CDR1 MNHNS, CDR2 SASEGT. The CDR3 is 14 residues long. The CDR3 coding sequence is TGTGCCAGCAGTGAAGAATCGAGGTCTAAACGCTACACCTTC. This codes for CASSEESRSKRYTF.

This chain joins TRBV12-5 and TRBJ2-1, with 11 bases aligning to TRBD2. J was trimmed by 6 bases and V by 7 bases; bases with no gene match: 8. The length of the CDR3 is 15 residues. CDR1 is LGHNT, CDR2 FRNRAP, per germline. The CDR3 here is CASANTGTSGNEQFF. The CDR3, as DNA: TGTGCTAGTGCTAATACCGGGACTAGCGGCAATGAGCAGTTCTTC.

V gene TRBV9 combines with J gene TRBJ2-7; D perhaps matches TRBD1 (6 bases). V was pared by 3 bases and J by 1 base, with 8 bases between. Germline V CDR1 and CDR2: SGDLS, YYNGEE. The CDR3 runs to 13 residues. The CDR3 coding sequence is TGTGCCAGCAGCGCGACAGGTTCCTACGAGCAGTACTTC. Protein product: CASSATGSYEQYF.

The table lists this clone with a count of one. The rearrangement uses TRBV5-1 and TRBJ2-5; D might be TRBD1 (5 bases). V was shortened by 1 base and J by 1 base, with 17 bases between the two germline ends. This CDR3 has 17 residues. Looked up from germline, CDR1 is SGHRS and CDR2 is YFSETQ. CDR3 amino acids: CASSLYLDVTGQETQYF. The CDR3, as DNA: TGCGCCAGCAGCTTGTACTTGGACGTCACAGGCCAAGAGACCCAGTACTTC.

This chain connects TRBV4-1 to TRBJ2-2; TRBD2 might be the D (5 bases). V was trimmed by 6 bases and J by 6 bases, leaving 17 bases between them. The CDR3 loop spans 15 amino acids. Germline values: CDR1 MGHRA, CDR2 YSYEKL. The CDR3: CASRPGILGPGELFF. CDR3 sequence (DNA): TGCGCCAGCAGACCCGGGATCCTCGGACCCGGGGAGCTGTTTTTT.

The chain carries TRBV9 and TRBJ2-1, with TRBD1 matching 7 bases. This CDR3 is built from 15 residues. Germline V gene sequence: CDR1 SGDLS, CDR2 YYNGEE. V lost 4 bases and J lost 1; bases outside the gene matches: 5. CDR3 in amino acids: CASSPTGPSYNEQFF. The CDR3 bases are TGTGCCAGCAGCCCGACAGGGCCGTCCTACAATGAGCAGTTCTTC.

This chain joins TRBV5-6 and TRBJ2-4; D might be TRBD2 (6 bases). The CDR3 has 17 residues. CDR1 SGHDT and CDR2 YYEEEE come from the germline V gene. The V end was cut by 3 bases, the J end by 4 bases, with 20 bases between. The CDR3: CASSSPAGSRGKNIQYF. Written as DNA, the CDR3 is TGTGCCAGCAGCTCGCCCGCCGGGAGCCGGGGGAAAAACATTCAGTACTTC.

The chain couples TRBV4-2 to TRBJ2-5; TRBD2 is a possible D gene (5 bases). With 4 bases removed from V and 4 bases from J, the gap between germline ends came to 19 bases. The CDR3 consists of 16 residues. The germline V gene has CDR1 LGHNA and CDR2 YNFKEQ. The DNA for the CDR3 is TGTGCCAGCAGCCTCAATCCGGGTCGGGATCGAGAGACCCAGTACTTC. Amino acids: CASSLNPGRDRETQYF.

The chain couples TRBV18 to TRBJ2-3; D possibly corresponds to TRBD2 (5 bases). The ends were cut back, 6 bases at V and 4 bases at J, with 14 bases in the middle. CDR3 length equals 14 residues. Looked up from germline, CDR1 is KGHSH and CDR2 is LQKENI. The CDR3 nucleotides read TGTGCCAGCTCGCTCTCAGCGAGGGCAGATACGCAGTATTTT. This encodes CASSLSARADTQYF.

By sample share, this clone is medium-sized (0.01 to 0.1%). The CDR3 DNA follows: TGTGCCAGTAGTATAGCAGGGATCAACGAGCAGTACTTC. It is translated as CASSIAGINEQYF. The gene calls are TRBV19 and TRBJ2-7, with D possibly matching TRBD1 (5 bases). CDR3 size: 13 residues. The germline V and J ends were trimmed by 1 base and 5 bases, with 9 bases remaining between them. Germline CDR1 and CDR2: LNHDA and SQIVND (reference sequence).

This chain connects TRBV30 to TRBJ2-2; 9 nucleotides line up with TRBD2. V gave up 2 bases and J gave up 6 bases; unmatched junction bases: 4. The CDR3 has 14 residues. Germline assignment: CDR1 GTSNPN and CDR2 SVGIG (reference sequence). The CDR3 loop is CAWSLGLAAGELFF. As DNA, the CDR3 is TGTGCCTGGAGTTTGGGACTAGCTGCCGGGGAGCTGTTTTTT.

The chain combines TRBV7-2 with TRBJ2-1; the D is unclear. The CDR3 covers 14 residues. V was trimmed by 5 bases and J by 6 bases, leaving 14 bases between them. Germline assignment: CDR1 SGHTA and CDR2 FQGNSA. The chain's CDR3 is CASSPTETLNEQFF. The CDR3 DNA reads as TGTGCCAGCAGCCCAACGGAGACTCTCAATGAGCAGTTCTTC. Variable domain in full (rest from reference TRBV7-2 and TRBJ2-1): GAGVSQSPSNKVTEKGKDVELRCDPISGHTALYWYRQSLGQGLEFLIYFQGNSAPDKSGLPSDRFSAERTGGSVSTLTIQRTQQEDSAVYLCASSPTETLNEQFFGPGTRLTVL.

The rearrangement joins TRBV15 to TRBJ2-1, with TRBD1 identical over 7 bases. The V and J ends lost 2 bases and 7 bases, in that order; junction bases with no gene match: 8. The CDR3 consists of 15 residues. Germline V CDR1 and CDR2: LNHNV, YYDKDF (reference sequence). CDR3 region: CATSRITGVGNEQFF. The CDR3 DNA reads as TGTGCCACCAGCAGAATAACAGGGGTGGGTAATGAGCAGTTCTTC.

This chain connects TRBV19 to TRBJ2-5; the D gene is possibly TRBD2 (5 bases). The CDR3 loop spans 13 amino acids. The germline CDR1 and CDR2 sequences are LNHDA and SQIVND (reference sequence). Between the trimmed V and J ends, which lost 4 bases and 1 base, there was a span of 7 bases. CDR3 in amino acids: CASSTSGQETQYF. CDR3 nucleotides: TGTGCCAGTAGTACAAGCGGCCAAGAGACCCAGTACTTC.

The CDR3 nucleotides read TGTGCTAGTGGTTTGGTGCTAGCGGGCATAAACACCGGGGAGCTGTTTTTT. Translation: CASGLVLAGINTGELFF. V gene TRBV12-5 combines with J gene TRBJ2-2; the match to TRBD2 covers 8 bases. Germline V CDR1 and CDR2: LGHNT, FRNRAP. V shed 0 bases, J shed 2 bases, and the junction held 5 bases outside the gene matches. This CDR3 is 17 amino acids long.

The CDR3 spells CASSEGTGGLYTQYF. The CDR3 nucleotides are TGCGCCAGCAGTGAAGGGACAGGGGGTTTGTATACGCAGTATTTT. The V gene is TRBV10-2, the J gene TRBJ2-3; 11 bases fit TRBD1. Germline CDR1 WSHSY, CDR2 SAAADI. Trimming at V came to 3 bases and at J to 7 bases, leaving 6 bases not matched to a gene. The CDR3 loop spans 15 amino acids.

The CDR3 DNA is TGTGCCAGCAGCAGAAGTCCGGGACTAGCGGCCACAGATACGCAGTATTTT. This translates into CASSRSPGLAATDTQYF. The chain has TRBV5-6 and TRBJ2-3, with 11 bases matching TRBD2. Germline V lookup: CDR1 SGHDT, CDR2 YYEEEE. The length of the CDR3 is 17 residues. Trimming removed 4 bases from V and 2 bases from J; junction bases left unmatched: 9. Full variable domain (remainder filled in from reference TRBV5-6 and TRBJ2-3): DAGVTQSPTHLIKTRGQQVTLRCSPKSGHDTVSWYQQALGQGPQFIFQYYEEEERQRGNFPDRFSGHQFPNYSSELNVNALLLGDSALYLCASSRSPGLAATDTQYFGPGTRLTVL.

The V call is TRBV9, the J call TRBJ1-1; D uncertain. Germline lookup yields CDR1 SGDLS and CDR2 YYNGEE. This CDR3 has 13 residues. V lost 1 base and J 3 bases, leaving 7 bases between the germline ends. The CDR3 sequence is CASSVIPDTEAFF. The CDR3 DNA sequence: TGTGCCAGCAGCGTAATACCGGACACTGAAGCTTTCTTT.